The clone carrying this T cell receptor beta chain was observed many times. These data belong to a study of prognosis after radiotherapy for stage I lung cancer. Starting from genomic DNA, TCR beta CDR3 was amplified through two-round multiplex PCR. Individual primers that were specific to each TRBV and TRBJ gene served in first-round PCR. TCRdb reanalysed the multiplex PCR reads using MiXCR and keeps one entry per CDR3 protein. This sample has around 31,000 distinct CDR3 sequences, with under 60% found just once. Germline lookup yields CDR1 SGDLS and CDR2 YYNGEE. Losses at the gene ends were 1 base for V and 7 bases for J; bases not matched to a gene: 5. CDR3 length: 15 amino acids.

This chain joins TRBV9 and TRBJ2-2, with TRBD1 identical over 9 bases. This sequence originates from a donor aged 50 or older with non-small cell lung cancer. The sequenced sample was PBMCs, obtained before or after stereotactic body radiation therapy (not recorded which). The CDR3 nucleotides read TGTGCCAGCAGCGTAACCGGGACAGGGTACGGGGAGCTGTTTTTT. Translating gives CASSVTGTGYGELFF.